This T cell receptor (beta chain) was identified during a study of spatial heterogeneity in lung cancer. Study as a whole: Among detected sequences, beta-chain ones consistently exceeded alpha-chain ones in number.

This CDR3 has 20 amino acids. In germline, CDR1 is SEHNR, CDR2 FQNEAQ (reference sequence). Trimming took 2 bases from V and 0 from J, leaving 20 bases between them. Time point defined: sample taken at primary tumor resection. Tumor, nontumor lung or frozen PBMC supplied whole RNA that was sequenced unsorted. Patients with untreated early-stage non-small cell lung cancer, numbering some 72, were the donors. Via MiXCR, TCRdb re-called the 5' RACE reads, giving one row per CDR3 protein. This sample has 3,500 to 5,000 distinct CDR3 sequences; about 53% occur once, and the top ten carry roughly 73%. The table lists this clonotype with a few counts. A library made for alpha chains picked up this beta chain off target, so its size means little.

The V and J genes are TRBV7-9 and TRBJ2-6; TRBD1 is a possible D gene (6 bases). This specimen was PBMCs, taken at surgery. The TCR comes from a female donor with early-stage non-small cell lung cancer. CDR3 amino acids: CASSLPGAGRGVSGANVLTF. For the CDR3, the DNA is TGTGCCAGCAGCTTACCCGGAGCAGGCAGGGGTGTCTCTGGGGCCAACGTCCTGACTTTC.